What follows are 15 T cell receptor beta chains derived from one specimen sequenced in a study of T cells in Graves' hyperthyroidism and ophthalmopathy. TCR beta CDR3 sequences were amplified from RNA transcripts. In the first-round RT-PCR of the TCR CDR3, the HTBI primer set was used. TCRdb processed the multiplex PCR reads anew with MiXCR; each CDR3 protein has one entry. This table holds about 700,000 distinct CDR3 sequences, nearly 45% found once. Sequences were obtained from peripheral blood or thyroid tissue (not recorded which). These receptor sequences come from an adult man with Graves' disease, either hyperthyroidism or ophthalmopathy (not recorded which).

The V gene is TRBV29-1, the J gene TRBJ1-1, with a weak D call TRBD1 (6 bases). Germline values: CDR1 SQVTM, CDR2 ANQGSEA. The CDR3 has 14 amino acids. V was cut by 6 bases and J by 4 bases, with 18 bases left in between. CDR3 sequence: CSVTQGGGGTEAFF. The DNA for the CDR3 is TGCAGCGTGACTCAAGGGGGTGGGGGCACTGAAGCTTTCTTT.

The chain employs TRBV2 and TRBJ1-1, with TRBD1 matching 8 bases. J was trimmed by 5 bases and V by 8 bases; bases with no gene match: 13. The CDR3 is made up of 15 amino acids. Germline values: CDR1 SNHLY, CDR2 FYNNEI. The CDR3 here is CASVGSGGAGTEAFF. The CDR3 region has the DNA TGTGCCAGCGTAGGGTCAGGGGGCGCCGGGACTGAAGCTTTCTTT.

The chain employs TRBV2 and TRBJ2-7, with D unresolved. This CDR3 has 13 residues. Germline assignment: CDR1 SNHLY and CDR2 FYNNEI. V was shortened by 6 bases and J by 3 bases, with 12 bases between the two germline ends. This chain's CDR3 is CASSQEDHYEQYF. The DNA for the CDR3 is TGTGCCAGCAGCCAAGAGGATCACTACGAGCAGTACTTC.

This clonotype showed up just a few times. The rearrangement joins TRBV7-2 to TRBJ2-5; 10 nucleotides line up with TRBD1. Germline V CDR1 and CDR2: SGHTA, FQGNSA. This CDR3 is built from 15 residues. With 5 bases clipped from V and 2 bases from J, the junction kept 5 bases outside the gene matches. Here the CDR3 reads CASSHSDRGQETQYF. The CDR3 DNA is TGTGCCAGCAGCCACTCGGACAGGGGGCAAGAGACCCAGTACTTC.

Note on this clonotype: The junction shows a germline mismatch at one end, possibly a read error. This rearrangement joins TRBV9 to TRBJ2-6; maybe TRBD2 (6 bases). This CDR3 is built from 17 residues. Germline CDR1 is SGDLS and CDR2 is YYNGEE. The CDR3: CASSQDPAGYGANVLTF. CDR3 DNA: TGCGCCAGCAGCCAAGATCCGGCGGGATACGGGGCCAACGTCCTGACTTTC.

The chain couples TRBV5-1 to TRBJ2-7; 13 nucleotides line up with TRBD2. The CDR3 has 17 residues. Germline loops: CDR1 SGHRS, CDR2 YFSETQ. The V segment lost 0 bases and the J segment 7 bases; nucleotides outside the gene matches: 10. DNA for the CDR3: TGCGCCAGCAGCTTGGGCTATGGACTAGCGGGAGAGGAAGAGCAGTACTTC. Encoded protein: CASSLGYGLAGEEEQYF.

The chain uses TRBV20-1 and TRBJ1-2; D is ambiguous. The CDR3 covers 14 residues. Deletions cut 4 bases from V and 9 bases from J, with 21 bases between. The V gene's germline CDR1 is DFQATT and CDR2 SNEGSKA (reference sequence). CDR3 in DNA: TGCAGTGCTAATTCTGACGGAGGAGGGTCAAGCTACACCTTC. Protein sequence: CSANSDGGGSSYTF.

This clonotype was recorded at least ten times. This rearrangement joins TRBV7-8 to TRBJ2-5; D call uncertain. Germline CDR1 SGHVS, CDR2 FQNEAQ. V shed 5 bases and J shed 2 bases, with 15 bases lying between them. The CDR3 consists of 15 residues. CDR3 nucleotides: TGTGCCAGCAGCGAGGTTCAGGAGAGACAAGAGACCCAGTACTTC. Its translation: CASSEVQERQETQYF.

This clonotype was picked up many times. The V gene is TRBV2, the J gene TRBJ1-5, with unresolved D. The CDR3 is 17 amino acids. Deletions cut 3 bases from V and 7 bases from J, with 22 bases between. Germline loops: CDR1 SNHLY, CDR2 FYNNEI. This CDR3 is CASSDSSVGVGRQPQHF. In nucleotides, the CDR3 is TGTGCCAGCAGTGATTCCTCGGTCGGGGTAGGACGGCAGCCCCAGCATTTT.

A word on this clonotype: Being one base from a much bigger clone, this may be a read error. This chain joins TRBV29-1 and TRBJ1-1; 10 nucleotides agree with TRBD1. The junction had 2 bases not matched to a gene; V was cut back by 4 bases and J by 3 bases. CDR3 length equals 13 residues. Germline V gene lookup returns CDR1 SQVTM and CDR2 ANQGSEA. The CDR3 sequence is CSVVGTGDTEAFF. The CDR3 nucleotides are TGCAGCGTTGTGGGGACAGGGGACACTGAAGCTTTCTTT.

A few counts support this clonotype. The chain employs TRBV2 and TRBJ2-6; no clear D gene. The CDR3 spans 16 residues. The V and J ends lost 7 bases and 0 bases respectively, with 13 bases between them. Germline V gives CDR1 SNHLY, CDR2 FYNNEI. CDR3 coding DNA: TGTGCCAGCACCGAAAGTCGTGGCTCTGGGGCCAACGTCCTGACTTTC. This sequence encodes CASTESRGSGANVLTF.

In its sample, this clonotype was seen many times. The J gene is TRBJ1-1, the V gene TRBV29-1; D is possibly TRBD1 (6 bases). The CDR3 covers 14 residues. V lost 7 bases and J lost 3, with 18 bases in between. Germline-derived CDR1 and CDR2 are SQVTM and ANQGSEA. The CDR3 nucleotides read TGCAGCGCCGAGGGGGTCGGGGGGGACACTGAAGCTTTCTTT. It specifies CSAEGVGGDTEAFF.

This chain links TRBV7-2 with TRBJ1-2; no clear D gene. V dropped 3 bases and J dropped 3 bases, with 14 bases sitting between them. The CDR3 runs to 15 residues. The germline CDR1 and CDR2 sequences are SGHTA and FQGNSA. In nucleotides, the CDR3 is TGTGCCAGCAGCTTGGGGATGGGGATGGACTATGGCTACACCTTC. Translating gives CASSLGMGMDYGYTF.

This clonotype occurred once. This chain links TRBV20-1 with TRBJ1-3; D is perhaps TRBD1 (5 bases). V lost 6 bases to trimming and J lost 4 bases, with 10 bases between them. The CDR3 runs to 12 residues. Germline loops: CDR1 DFQATT, CDR2 SNEGSKA (reference sequence). CDR3 loop: CSAQGTGNTIYF. The CDR3 DNA reads as TGCAGTGCGCAAGGGACCGGAAACACCATATATTTT.

In its sample, this clonotype was seen many times. V and J are TRBV7-9 and TRBJ1-4; 8 positions agree with TRBD1. CDR1 and CDR2 (germline): SEHNR, FQNEAQ (reference sequence). Trimming took 2 bases from V and 7 from J; bases not matched to a gene: 9. This CDR3 has 16 residues. CDR3 in DNA: TGTGCCAGCAGCTTATCGTTGGCAGGGGGCGGTGAAAAACTGTTTTTT. Translating it yields CASSLSLAGGGEKLFF.